The next 13 T cell receptor beta chains were all read from a single sample in a study of beta chain features in type 1 diabetes. As every portion of the isolated RNA was reverse transcribed, the sequencing read expressed TCRB transcripts. Libraries were prepared by immunoSEQ multiplex PCR; TCRdb keeps only in-frame clonotypes and omits some of them. Of 900,000 or so clones detected, about 17% appear once; the ten largest clones hold roughly 0.025%. Sequencing was carried out using naive CD4+ T cells from blood. Source of these receptors: a woman in her late teens or twenties in good health.

Remarks on this clone: Other DNA sequences of this sample code for an identical CDR3. The chain uses TRBV11-2 and TRBJ2-7; D remains ambiguous. V was cut by 5 bases and J by 4 bases, with 6 bases left in between. The CDR3 runs 11 residues. Germline CDR1 and CDR2: SGHAT and FQNNGV. CDR3 coding DNA: TGTGCCAGCAGCCTTGCTTACGAGCAGTACTTC. It yields the protein CASSLAYEQYF.

The V gene is TRBV9, the J gene TRBJ1-1; D may be TRBD1 (5 bases). The CDR3 is made up of 15 amino acids. V dropped 7 bases and J dropped 5 bases, with 21 bases sitting between them. The germline V gene encodes CDR1 SGDLS and CDR2 YYNGEE. CDR3 region: CASQKSPGRATEAFF. CDR3 coding DNA: TGTGCCAGCCAAAAAAGCCCGGGACGGGCGACTGAAGCTTTCTTT.

This clone was picked up a small number of times. The chain joins TRBV2 to TRBJ2-2; D gene unclear. V was shortened by 4 bases and J by 5 bases, with 11 bases between the two germline ends. The germline gives CDR1 SNHLY, CDR2 FYNNEI. The CDR3 covers 14 residues. The chain's CDR3 is CASSVALWTGELFF. DNA of the CDR3: TGTGCCAGCAGTGTTGCTCTCTGGACCGGGGAGCTGTTTTTT.

The rearrangement uses TRBV7-9 and TRBJ1-1; tentative D call: TRBD1 (6 bases). The CDR3 contains 14 residues. Trimming removed 4 bases at V and 1 base at J, with 10 bases between. The germline CDR1 and CDR2 sequences are SEHNR and FQNEAQ (reference sequence). The CDR3 here is CASSSQQGNTEAFF. CDR3 coding DNA: TGTGCCAGCAGCTCACAACAGGGGAACACTGAAGCTTTCTTT.

About this clone: Within the sample, other DNA sequences also encode this same CDR3. The gene calls are TRBV7-9 and TRBJ1-5, with D uncertain. The V end was cut by 1 base, the J end by 5 bases, with 3 bases between. The germline V gene encodes CDR1 SEHNR and CDR2 FQNEAQ (reference sequence). The CDR3 consists of 12 residues. Here the CDR3 DNA reads TGTGCCAGCAGCTTAGGTGATCAGCCCCAGCATTTT. Translation gives CASSLGDQPQHF.

This clone occurred a few times. The chain recombines TRBV7-9 with TRBJ2-4; D is unresolved. V gave up 4 bases and J gave up 10 bases, with 14 bases separating them. This CDR3 region has 13 residues. Germline V gives CDR1 SEHNR, CDR2 FQNEAQ (reference sequence). The CDR3 loop is CASSSGRPTIQYF. Written as DNA, the CDR3 is TGTGCCAGCAGCTCGGGCAGGCCAACGATTCAGTACTTC.

This chain links TRBV18 with TRBJ1-4; 9 bases align to TRBD1. The J segment lost 8 bases and the V segment lost 3 bases, leaving 4 bases of the junction unmatched. CDR3 length: 14 amino acids. Looked up from germline, CDR1 is KGHSH and CDR2 is LQKENI. The CDR3 is CASSPDRGQEKLFF. The CDR3 coding sequence is TGTGCCAGCTCACCGGACAGGGGACAGGAAAAACTGTTTTTT.

The chain couples TRBV9 to TRBJ1-1; perhaps TRBD1 as D (6 bases). V was shortened by 0 bases and J by 2 bases, with 11 bases between the two germline ends. CDR3 length: 15 amino acids. CDR1 and CDR2 (germline): SGDLS, YYNGEE. DNA for the CDR3: TGTGCCAGCAGCGTAGCTTCGGACAGCAACACTGAAGCTTTCTTT. It yields the protein CASSVASDSNTEAFF.

This chain uses TRBV7-2 with TRBJ2-3; D is unclear. The V end was cut by 5 bases, the J end by 0 bases, with 18 bases between. Germline loops: CDR1 SGHTA, CDR2 FQGNSA. This CDR3 is 17 amino acids long. The CDR3: CASSPSRRSPSTDTQYF. CDR3 DNA sequence: TGTGCCAGCAGCCCCTCCAGGCGGTCACCTAGCACAGATACGCAGTATTTT.

This clone was counted between two and nine times. The CDR3 is CASSPFTGDNEQFF. CDR3 DNA: TGTGCCAGCTCACCCTTTACAGGGGACAATGAGCAGTTCTTC. The V and J genes are TRBV18 and TRBJ2-1; 7 bases align to TRBD1. This CDR3 comprises 14 residues. The trim removed 3 bases at V and 5 bases at J, leaving 4 bases unmatched. From germline, CDR1 is KGHSH and CDR2 LQKENI.

A few counts support this clone. The chain carries TRBV19 and TRBJ2-5; a weak D match, TRBD2 (6 bases). The germline V gene encodes CDR1 LNHDA and CDR2 SQIVND (reference sequence). This CDR3 spans 14 amino acids. V was trimmed by 8 bases and J by 1 base, leaving 14 bases between them. The CDR3: CASCPSGAQETQYF. For the CDR3, the DNA is TGTGCCAGTTGCCCGTCGGGAGCCCAAGAGACCCAGTACTTC.

The rearrangement joins TRBV6-5 to TRBJ1-4; TRBD1 is a possible D gene (5 bases). Trimming took off 5 bases at V and 0 bases at J, with 7 bases between the two ends. Germline V gene lookup returns CDR1 MNHEY and CDR2 SVGAGI. CDR3 length: 14 amino acids. This CDR3 reads CASSGGATNEKLFF. CDR3 DNA: TGTGCCAGCAGTGGGGGGGCAACTAATGAAAAACTGTTTTTT.

The V and J genes are TRBV7-9 and TRBJ1-2, with 7 bases that match TRBD1. Germline assignment: CDR1 SEHNR and CDR2 FQNEAQ (reference sequence). The CDR3 is 13 residues long. The V segment lost 5 bases and the J segment 4 bases; nucleotides outside the gene matches: 4. The CDR3 DNA sequence: TGTGCCAGCAGCGCAGAGGGGGCCTATGGCTACACCTTC. The encoded protein is CASSAEGAYGYTF.